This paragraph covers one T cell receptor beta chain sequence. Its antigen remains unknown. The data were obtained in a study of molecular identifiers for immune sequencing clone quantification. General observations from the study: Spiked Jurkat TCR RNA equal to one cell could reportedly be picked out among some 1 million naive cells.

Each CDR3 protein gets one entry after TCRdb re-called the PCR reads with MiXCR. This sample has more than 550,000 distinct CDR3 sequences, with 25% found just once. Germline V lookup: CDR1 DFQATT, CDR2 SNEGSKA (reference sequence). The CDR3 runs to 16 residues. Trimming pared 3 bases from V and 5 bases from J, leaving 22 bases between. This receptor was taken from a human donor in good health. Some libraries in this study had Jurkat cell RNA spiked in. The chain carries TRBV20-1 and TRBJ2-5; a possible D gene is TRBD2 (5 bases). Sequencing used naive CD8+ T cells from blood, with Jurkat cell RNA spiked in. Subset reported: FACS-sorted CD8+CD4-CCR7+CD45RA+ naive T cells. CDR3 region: CSARVPDSPFFETQYF. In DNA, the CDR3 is TGCAGTGCTAGGGTCCCGGACTCTCCCTTTTTTGAGACCCAGTACTTC.